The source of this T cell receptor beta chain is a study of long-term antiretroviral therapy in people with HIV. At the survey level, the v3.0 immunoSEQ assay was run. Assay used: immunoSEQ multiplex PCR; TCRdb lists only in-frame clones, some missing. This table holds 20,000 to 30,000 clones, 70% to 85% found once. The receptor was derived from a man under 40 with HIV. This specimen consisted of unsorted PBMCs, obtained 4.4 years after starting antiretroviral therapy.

The DNA of the CDR3 is TGCGCCAGCAGCCAAGGGAGGGACACGCTCTGGGAGCAGTACTTC. It translates to CASSQGRDTLWEQYF. The chain carries TRBV4-1 and TRBJ2-7; D is perhaps TRBD1 or TRBD2 (6 bases each). The CDR3 sequence is 15 residues long. V dropped 1 base and J dropped 7 bases, with 17 bases sitting between them. Looked up from germline, CDR1 is MGHRA and CDR2 is YSYEKL.